This entry describes one TCR beta chain. The count of this clonotype is one. No antigen is known for it. Base qualities are not provided; no much larger clone lies one nucleotide away. The data derive from a study of post-analysis software for immune sequencing data (dated by TCRdb to about 2015). Concerning the study at large: Relapsing-remitting, secondary progressive and progressive-relapsing multiple sclerosis were recorded as disease courses, and subtype annotation was lacking for some patients. The patient repertoires were compared against approximately ten previously published healthy control repertoires obtained from donors aged about 6 to 25 years. A subset of samples was prepared in parallel using single-end sample barcoding, then pooled and co-amplified after Illumina adapter ligation. The paper as a whole reports these results and caveats: The multiple sclerosis patient group was slightly younger than the control group. Patients showed significantly higher frequencies than controls for roughly five TRBV segments, among them TRBV5-6, TRBV5-1 and TRBV20-1. When samples were clustered directly using the F measure, samples prepared in the same batch co-clustered strongly, which prompted a batch-effect correction. Significantly lower normalized Chao1 diversity was found in multiple sclerosis patients than in controls, suggesting substantial peripheral T-cell clonal expansion.

Receptor libraries were prepared by PCR. TCRdb records Illumina HiSeq 2500 as the sequencer. To reduce PCR and sequencing biases, unique molecular identifiers were incorporated into the TCR beta cDNA libraries. About 500,000 cDNA molecules were obtained for every 1 to 10 million input T cells, so each molecule roughly corresponded to one T cell. Patient libraries were prepared and sequenced with the same protocol used for the earlier healthy control dataset. Samples belonging to the same batch were prepared together, multiplexed and sequenced on a shared HiSeq lane. As for the authors' bioinformatics: Raw barcoded reads were processed with MIGEC, discarding single-read molecular identifier groups before consensus assembly and CDR3 extraction. VDJtools was used for post-analysis of the clonotype tables, and diversity was normalized by down-sampling every dataset to the size of the smallest sample. Repertoire overlap clustering matched CDR3 amino acid but not nucleotide sequences to correct batch-related cross-sample contamination. In TCRdb, the public reads were trimmed at Q25 with fastp and aligned with MiXCR, with productive beta chains retained. Entries are consolidated by CDR3 protein sequence, retaining the most common genes and DNA. The V and J calls reflect TCRdb's pipeline rather than the authors' work. Counted in this sample were 700,000 to 900,000 distinct CDR3 sequences; around 46% of them appeared once. The ten largest clones represent 4.9% of the sample.

Spanning cysteine to phenylalanine, the CDR3 consists of 19 amino acids. Just the 57-base CDR3 DNA is kept, in frame starting at base 1. The germline V gene supplies CDR1 SGHTA and CDR2 FQGNSA. To demonstrate the VDJtools post-analysis software, TCR beta repertoires were profiled from the peripheral blood of 10 to 15 young patients with multiple sclerosis. The multiple sclerosis patients were children and adolescents between roughly 6 and 17 years of age. Source material: blood. This receptor was taken from a girl aged 5-17 years with multiple sclerosis. The V gene is TRBV7-2 and the J gene is TRBJ2-1; 10 bases in the middle match TRBD2. The J call may be mistaken, given a closer DNA end match to TRBJ2-7. The sequenced DNA: TGTGCCAGCAGCTTAGCCTGGGGGGGCTCTAGCGGGAGTTGGTATGAGCAGTACTTC. It translates as CASSLAWGGSSGSWYEQYF.